Described below is a single T cell receptor beta chain sequence and its context. Its recognized antigen is unknown. Nothing much larger sits one base from this clone, and base qualities are not available. Trimming at the junction amounts to 2 bases on V and 5 bases on J, and the germline ends lie 9 bases apart. In the germline V gene, CDR1 corresponds to SGHVS and CDR2 to FQNEAQ. The CDR3 starts with the cysteine, ends with the phenylalanine, and has 14 residues. Only the CDR3 region is kept as DNA, spanning 42 bases read in frame from base 1. The entry originates in a study of shared clonotypes between healthy human individuals (dated by TCRdb to about 2020). Describing the broader study: A couple of women and three men aged 18 to 49 years were included in the cohort. For each donor, three plates each were used for CD4 naive and CD4 memory, two plates were used for CD8 naive, and one plate was used for CD8 memory. The study deeply sequenced blood TCR repertoires of several healthy adults to estimate repertoire size and the extent of clonotype sharing between individuals. To increase sequencing depth and limit assay-specific biases, different laboratories used diverse techniques to prepare libraries and sequence TCR repertoires. Between about 0.8 and 8.9 billion PBMCs per donor were obtained by leukapheresis.

The full study reports these points: When several donors were compared, the shared fraction of clonotypes was roughly 5% for naive CD4, 3.5% to 4% for naive CD8, roughly 2.5% for memory CD4, and around 0.4% for memory CD8. Based on pairwise subsampling, the degree of clonotype sharing among donors was expected to be affected by sequencing depth. Incomplete sequencing was indicated by rarefaction of sorted-subset datasets, despite the large sequencing depth. The genetic and exposure-history diversity represented was limited by the small number of donors. Naive subsets generally had larger estimated clonotype richness than memory subsets. Compared with non-shared clonotypes, clonotypes shared by all four sorted-subset donors had higher generation probabilities. Sampling was limited to blood, and TCR repertoires in tissue likely differ from TCR repertoires in blood.

TCR CDR3 regions were amplified from genomic DNA by multiplex PCR using the deep immunoSEQ assay. Extracted genomic DNA from each cell subset was distributed evenly across all wells of several immunoSEQ 96-well plates, and each plate was treated as a replicate. For sorted subsets, each replicate PCR was loaded with 200 to 250 ng genomic DNA, equivalent to about 33,000 T cell genomes. Purified libraries were quantified with a Qubit 3.0 fluorometer, sized on a Bioanalyzer 2100, and re-quantified with the KAPA Library Quantification kit. A separate single-read 150-cycle Illumina NextSeq 550 flow cell was used to sequence each immunoSEQ 96-well plate. On the study's bioinformatics: Because only junctional sequences without quality scores were contained in the immunoSEQ output, filtering matching that applied to full-length reads could not be performed. To assign V/J genes and CDR3, sequences were annotated against IMGT germline references using PyIR, a Python wrapper for IgBLAST v1.9. Reads were removed for weak V/J assignments (E-value above 1e-6), missing CDR3, stop codons, out-of-frame junctions, or ambiguous translated residues. V3J clonotypes were defined as sequences sharing the same inferred V gene, J gene, and CDR3 amino acid sequence. Percentage overlap between repertoires was calculated by dividing the number of shared unique clonotypes by the size of the smaller repertoire. Three approaches were used to assess repertoire richness: RTK rarefaction, the Chao1 estimator, and Recon v2.1 estimates of unobserved clonotypes. For all TCRbeta clonotypes obtained by the gDNA method from a few donors, generation probabilities were computed with OLGA. The source is immuneACCESS, and TCRdb retained only in-frame sequences with V and J called. Part of the clones is not carried over; for the studies checked, unresolved V genes explain less than half of this, and the remainder is unexplained. V and J calls and clone size come straight from that table; D and trimming were deduced from the DNA. This sample has approximately 2,200,000 clones in its table, and about 93% of those were observed once. The ten most abundant clones make up more than 1.5% of the sample.

CD8 naive samples consisted of CD45RO-negative cells that were positively selected for CCR7, yielding a CD45RA+CCR7+ population without TemRA cells. Healthy HIV-negative adults with no recently reported acute infections or vaccinations were included as donors. Only Caucasian adults living in Nashville, Tennessee, USA were represented among the donors. After blood collection by leukapheresis, PBMCs were isolated using Ficoll-Histopaque density gradient centrifugation and then cryopreserved in the vapor phase of liquid nitrogen. Purity and quantity of every magnetically sorted T cell population were checked by analytical flow cytometry. Genomic DNA was isolated from each sorted fraction and quantified by UV absorbance on a Nanodrop 2000c.

The sample consisted of naive CD8+ T cells from PBMCs. The sample's cell subset or site label, in plain terms: CD45RA+CCR7+. This TCR derives from a man younger than 35 in good health. Some clones in this sample may be carry-over from other donors' samples. The rearrangement joined TRBV7-8 to TRBJ1-4, with the D gene not confidently named. Here is the DNA: TGTGCCAGCAGCTTAAGAGGGATCAATGAAAAACTGTTTTTT. Its translation is CASSLRGINEKLFF. Joined to the reference TRBV7-8 and TRBJ1-4 proteins, this CDR3 gives the full variable domain: GAGVSQSPRYKVAKRGQDVALRCDPISGHVSLFWYQQALGQGPEFLTYFQNEAQLDKSGLPSDRFFAERPEGSVSTLKIQRTQQEDSAVYLCASSLRGINEKLFFGSGTQLSVL.